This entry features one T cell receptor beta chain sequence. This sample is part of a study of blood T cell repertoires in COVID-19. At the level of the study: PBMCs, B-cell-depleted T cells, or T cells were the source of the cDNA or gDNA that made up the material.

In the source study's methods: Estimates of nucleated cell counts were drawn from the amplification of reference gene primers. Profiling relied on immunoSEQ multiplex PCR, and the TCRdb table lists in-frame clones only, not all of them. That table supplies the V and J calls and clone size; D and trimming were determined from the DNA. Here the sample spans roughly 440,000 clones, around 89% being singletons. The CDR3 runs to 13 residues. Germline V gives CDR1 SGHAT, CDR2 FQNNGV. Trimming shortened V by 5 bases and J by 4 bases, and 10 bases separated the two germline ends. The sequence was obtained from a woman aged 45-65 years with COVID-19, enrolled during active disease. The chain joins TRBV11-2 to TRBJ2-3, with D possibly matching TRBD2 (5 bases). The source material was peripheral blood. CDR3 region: CASSPQLADTQYF. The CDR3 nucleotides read TGTGCCAGCAGCCCCCAACTAGCAGATACGCAGTATTTT.